This TCR beta chain was sequenced in a study of T-cell memory formation after mild COVID-19. Overall study: The TCR clusters were mostly specific to one donor.

Findings and caveats of the study: From day 15 to 85, contracting clones were balanced between CD4 and CD8, whereas later expanders leaned toward CD4+. That cross-reactive memory joined was suggested by some responding clones appearing in pre-infection memory.

MiXCR, applied by TCRdb to the 5' RACE reads, yields one record per CDR3 protein. The data show fewer than 350,000 distinct CDR3 sequences, 15% to 20% seen once. J gave up 9 bases and V 1 base, and 16 bases lay outside the gene matches. Germline V lookup: CDR1 SGHTA, CDR2 FQGNSA. There are 20 residues in the CDR3. Turning to this clonotype: Its antigen is not known.

The clonotype originates from a man between 18 and 29 years old who had mild COVID-19 (a few samples of this study predate the infection). Cell type and time point are not known. The sequenced sample was PBMCs or a T cell subset sorted from them (not recorded which). The rearrangement joins TRBV7-2 to TRBJ2-1; 15 nucleotides line up with TRBD2. The CDR3 coding sequence is TGTGCCAGCAGCTTAGTGGCCACGGGACTAGCGGGGGGCCCTACTCGTGAGCAGTTCTTC. This codes for CASSLVATGLAGGPTREQFF.